This TCR beta chain originates from a study of CD8+ T cells in alopecia areata. Study-wide background: Female roughly 7-10-week-old C3H/HeJ recipients received skin from approximately 6-12-month-old C3H/HeJ graft donors with spontaneous alopecia. Findings and caveats of the study: In scalp samples, resident alphabeta T cells of normal skin are also sequenced. In lesional scalp, particularly from alopecia totalis/universalis, clonality was higher than in normal scalp. With patients, TCR sharing proved less clear than in mice, a difference possibly related to HLA.

Once RNA had been extracted, it was reverse transcribed into cDNA to act as the sequencing template. Libraries were prepared by immunoSEQ multiplex PCR; TCRdb keeps only in-frame clonotypes and omits some of them. The specimen gives 200,000 to 300,000 clones without singletons; the ten biggest hold roughly 1.2%. Notes on this clone: As yet, its antigen is unknown. Gene labels here are mouse ones. Read coverage stops 3 residues before the CDR3 terminus; the germline J gene supplies the remainder.

Cell sorting was performed on pooled cutaneous lymph node cells with CD4, CD8alpha, NKG2D, NKG2ACE and other markers. The CDR3 spans 15 residues. After removal of 5 bases from V and 8 bases from J, the junction contained 6 bases not matched to a gene. The germline V gene encodes CDR1 FNHDT and CDR2 SITEND (reference sequence). The chain uses TRBV19 and TRBJ1-6; 11 bases fit TRBD1. TRBJ1-6 is an ORF, and what it does is uncertain. Sequencing used CD4+ T cells sorted from a lymph node. The sequence was obtained from a C3H/HeJ mouse with alopecia areata. This strain's MHC haplotype is H2-k. The CDR3 DNA, read in part, is TGTGCCAGCAGCCGGGACAGGGGGAATGATTCGCCC. Residues: CASSRDRGNDSP. The full CDR3 protein is CASSRDRGNDSPLYF.